One sample yielded the 8 T cell receptor beta chains listed below, sequenced in a study of persistence of HIV-infected CD4 T cells. These TCRs' antigens remain unknown. The immunoSEQ assay was version 4, run in survey mode. Measured with immunoSEQ multiplex PCR; TCRdb has only the in-frame clones, and not every one. Of around 45,000 clones listed, more than 85% are singletons. Nonspecific anti-CD3/anti-CD28 bead stimulation represents the broad CD4+ T cell repertoire. Responding CD4+ T cells were sorted by upregulation of both CD40 ligand and CD69. The specimen comprised CD4+ T cells sorted from PBMCs after 18-hour stimulation, sampled from a patient who received antiretroviral therapy. The origin of the receptors is an adult man with HIV who was CMV-seropositive.

The chain combines TRBV6-5 with TRBJ2-5, with D possibly being TRBD1 (5 bases). The CDR3 is made up of 14 amino acids. V was trimmed by 0 bases and J by 3 bases, leaving 8 bases between them. CDR1 MNHEY and CDR2 SVGAGI come from the germline V gene. CDR3 sequence: CASSYSGREETQYF. The CDR3 nucleotides read TGTGCCAGCAGTTACTCTGGCAGGGAAGAGACCCAGTACTTC.

This sequence joins TRBV7-2 and TRBJ1-1, with 8 bases fitting TRBD1. V lost 5 bases and J lost 1; bases outside the gene matches: 0. CDR3 length equals 13 residues. Germline V CDR1 and CDR2: SGHTA, FQGNSA. The CDR3 region is CASSDRGNTEAFF. For the CDR3, the DNA is TGTGCCAGCAGCGACAGGGGGAACACTGAAGCTTTCTTT.

The chain is built from TRBV5-6 and TRBJ1-1, with 12 bases fitting TRBD1. In germline, CDR1 is SGHDT, CDR2 YYEEEE. The CDR3 has 14 amino acids. V gave up 3 bases and J gave up 5 bases; unmatched junction bases: 2. The CDR3 nucleotides are TGTGCCAGCAGCTGGGACAGGGGGCGGACTGAAGCTTTCTTT. Translated, it gives CASSWDRGRTEAFF. Full variable domain (remainder filled in from reference TRBV5-6 and TRBJ1-1): DAGVTQSPTHLIKTRGQQVTLRCSPKSGHDTVSWYQQALGQGPQFIFQYYEEEERQRGNFPDRFSGHQFPNYSSELNVNALLLGDSALYLCASSWDRGRTEAFFGQGTRLTVV.

This clone showed up just once. The chain links TRBV7-3 to TRBJ2-7; 10 bases fit TRBD2. The germline V gene encodes CDR1 SGHTA and CDR2 FQGTGA. The J segment lost 4 bases and the V segment lost 6 bases, leaving 12 bases of the junction unmatched. The CDR3 runs 16 residues. The CDR3 loop reads CASSLSGGASGYEQYF. The CDR3 DNA reads TGTGCCAGCAGTTTGAGCGGGGGGGCTTCAGGGTACGAGCAGTACTTC.

The rearrangement joins TRBV5-1 to TRBJ1-5; a weak D match, TRBD1 (5 bases). CDR1 is SGHRS, CDR2 YFSETQ, per germline. This CDR3 has 17 amino acids. The germline V and J ends were trimmed by 2 bases and 0 bases, with 15 bases remaining between them. CDR3 nucleotide sequence: TGCGCCAGCAGCTTAAATGAGGCGGGGACTAGCAATCAGCCCCAGCATTTT. It specifies CASSLNEAGTSNQPQHF.

In its sample, this clone was seen a few times. The DNA of the CDR3 is TGTGCCTGGGCTCCTACAGCGCCGAATTCACCCCTCCACTTT. Protein product: CAWAPTAPNSPLHF. This chain connects TRBV30 to TRBJ1-6; the D is unclear. The CDR3 length is 14 residues. Germline values: CDR1 GTSNPN, CDR2 SVGIG (reference sequence). V was cut by 5 bases and J by 7 bases, with 15 bases left in between.

The chain couples TRBV19 to TRBJ1-5; unclear D gene. The CDR3 consists of 15 residues. V lost 5 bases and J 7 bases, leaving 18 bases between the germline ends. Germline V CDR1 and CDR2: LNHDA, SQIVND (reference sequence). CDR3 in DNA: TGTGCCAGTAGTTTACTAGACGAATTGGGGCAGCCCCAGCATTTT. Amino acid sequence: CASSLLDELGQPQHF.

The chain carries TRBV1 and TRBJ1-6. TRBV1 has pseudogene status. The CDR3 has 18 residues. The CDR3 spells CTSSQAPTRGEPNSPLHF. CDR3 bases: TGCACCAGCAGCCAAGCCCCTACAAGGGGAGAACCTAATTCACCCCTCCACTTT.